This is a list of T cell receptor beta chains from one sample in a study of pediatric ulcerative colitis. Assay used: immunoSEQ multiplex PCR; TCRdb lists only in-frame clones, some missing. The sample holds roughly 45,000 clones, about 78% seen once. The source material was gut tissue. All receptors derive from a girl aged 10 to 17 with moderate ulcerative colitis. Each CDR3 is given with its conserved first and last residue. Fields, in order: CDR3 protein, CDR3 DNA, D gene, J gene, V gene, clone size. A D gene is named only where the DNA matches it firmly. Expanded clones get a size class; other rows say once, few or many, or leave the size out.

CASSFVSDEPQHF | TGTGCCAGCAGTTTCGTGTCCGATGAGCCCCAGCATTTT | . | TRBJ1-5 | TRBV28 | .
CASSEGNISGNTIYF | TGTGCCAGCAGTGAAGGGAACATCTCTGGAAACACCATATATTTT | . | TRBJ1-3 | TRBV2 | once
CASSYGPAHSYEQYF | TGTGCCAGTTCCTATGGGCCGGCCCACTCCTACGAGCAGTACTTC | . | TRBJ2-7 | TRBV19 | few
CASGGYTF | TGTGCCTCGGGGGGCTACACCTTC | . | TRBJ1-2 | TRBV30 | .
CASSKASGTDNEQFF | TGTGCCAGCAGCAAGGCCTCCGGGACAGACAATGAGCAGTTCTTC | TRBD1 | TRBJ2-1 | TRBV7-9 | .
CASSEGGQNYGYTF | TGTGCCAGCAGTGAGGGGGGACAGAACTATGGCTACACCTTC | TRBD1 | TRBJ1-2 | TRBV27 | .
CSVGRDLLGGELFF | TGCAGCGTTGGTCGGGACCTCTTGGGCGGGGAGCTGTTTTTT | . | TRBJ2-2 | TRBV29-1 | .
CASSLSGGSSYEQYF | TGTGCCAGCAGCCTCTCAGGGGGGAGCTCCTACGAGCAGTACTTC | . | TRBJ2-7 | TRBV9 | .
CASSQVYRGLGGTEAFF | TGCGCCAGCAGCCAAGTATACAGGGGGCTGGGTGGCACTGAAGCTTTCTTT | TRBD1 | TRBJ1-1 | TRBV4-3 | .
CASSFFRGAQAGANVLTF | TGTGCCAGCAGCTTCTTCCGGGGGGCGCAGGCTGGGGCCAACGTCCTGACTTTC | . | TRBJ2-6 | TRBV5-6 | .
CASSSGQVRYNEQFF | TGTGCCAGCAGCTCAGGACAGGTCCGGTACAATGAGCAGTTCTTC | TRBD1 | TRBJ2-1 | TRBV5-4 | .
CASSIALGREQYF | TGTGCCAGTAGTATTGCTTTGGGTCGCGAGCAGTACTTC | . | TRBJ2-7 | TRBV19 | .
CASSPRRLAPYEQYF | TGTGCCAGCAGCCCTCGTCGACTAGCGCCCTACGAGCAGTACTTC | TRBD2 | TRBJ2-7 | TRBV5-6 | few
CASSLDGIPRTEAFF | TGTGCCAGCAGCTTGGATGGGATTCCCCGTACTGAAGCTTTCTTT | . | TRBJ1-1 | TRBV5-5 | .
CASSTPVGAGELFF | TGCGCCAGCAGTACCCCGGTTGGCGCCGGGGAGCTGTTTTTT | . | TRBJ2-2 | TRBV5-1 | once
CASSHGQGFDYTF | TGTGCCAGCAGCCACGGACAGGGTTTTGACTACACCTTC | TRBD1 | TRBJ1-2 | TRBV6-6 | .
CSVQRGRDRVVYF | TGCAGCGTCCAACGGGGGCGGGACAGGGTAGTTTACTTC | TRBD1 | TRBJ2-4 | TRBV29-1 | .
CASTGRLRGHGYTF | TGTGCCAGTACTGGCCGCCTTAGGGGTCATGGCTACACCTTC | . | TRBJ1-2 | TRBV19 | few
CASSLLAGPYEQYF | TGTGCCAGCAGTTTACTAGCGGGCCCCTACGAGCAGTACTTC | TRBD2 | TRBJ2-7 | TRBV28 | .
CASSLSGSSYEQYF | TGTGCCAGCAGCTTGAGCGGGAGCTCCTACGAGCAGTACTTC | TRBD2 | TRBJ2-7 | TRBV5-4 | .
CASTPGPGFSYEQYF | TGTGCCAGCACCCCAGGCCCGGGCTTCTCCTACGAGCAGTACTTC | . | TRBJ2-7 | TRBV5-6 | .
CASSYSSTGVAFF | TGTGCCAGCAGTTACTCCTCGACAGGGGTGGCTTTCTTT | TRBD1 | TRBJ1-1 | TRBV6-5 | .
CASSPQGRGYTF | TGTGCCAGCAGCCCCCAAGGGAGGGGCTACACCTTC | . | TRBJ1-2 | TRBV14 | .
CASSTGTPDGYTF | TGTGCCAGCAGTACCGGGACGCCCGATGGCTACACCTTC | . | TRBJ1-2 | TRBV5-4 | medium-sized
CATRHGISSYNEQFF | TGTGCCACCCGACACGGGATCAGCTCCTACAATGAGCAGTTCTTC | . | TRBJ2-1 | TRBV6-5 | .
CASSLGAAYGYTF | TGCGCCAGCAGCTTGGGAGCCGCCTATGGCTACACCTTC | . | TRBJ1-2 | TRBV5-1 | few